This T cell receptor beta chain was profiled in a study of shared clonotypes between healthy human individuals. V gave up 0 bases and J gave up 2 bases, with 10 bases separating them. This CDR3 comprises 15 residues. Germline V gives CDR1 LGHNA, CDR2 YNFKEQ. An assay was performed, and its level was deep. Unsorted PBMC contributed 250 to 300 ng DNA, 25,000 to 35,000 T cell genomes, to each replicate PCR. The unsorted PBMC sample used ten immunoSEQ deep assay plates. In the study's own analysis: For the immunoSEQ data, sequences were junction-only without quality scores, so filtering differed. This table comes from immunoSEQ multiplex PCR, and its TCRdb copy is limited to in-frame clones, with some not included. V, J and clone size reflect that table, while D and trimming were determined from the DNA. The sample holds hundreds of thousands of clones; roughly four fifths are singletons and the top ten take approximately 12%.

This clonotype was obtained from a woman aged 40 to 50 in good health. Some clones in this sample may be carry-over from other donors' samples. Sequencing used PBMCs. V gene TRBV4-2 combines with J gene TRBJ1-2; no reliable D call. The CDR3 sequence: CASSQEYATNYGYTF. The CDR3 DNA follows: TGTGCCAGCAGCCAAGAATACGCAACCAACTATGGCTACACCTTC.